This T cell receptor (beta chain) stems from a study of blood T cell repertoires in COVID-19. Overall study: The United States, Italy and Spain supplied acute and convalescent COVID-19 samples.

Only a few counts were recorded for this clone. As handled by the study authors: Amplified reference gene primers provided the basis for estimating nucleated cell counts. Generated by immunoSEQ multiplex PCR, the TCRdb table keeps only in-frame clones and is missing some. For V, J and clone size, that table is used; D and trimming come from the DNA. Altogether some 48,000 clones are present, approximately 84% being singletons, with the ten largest covering 2.6%. Germline CDR1 MGHRA, CDR2 YSYEKL. This CDR3 is 15 amino acids long. Trimming took 6 bases from V and 2 from J, leaving 17 bases between them.

The sequence came from a woman of 80 years or more with COVID-19, enrolled during active disease. The chain links TRBV4-1 to TRBJ2-7; possibly TRBD2 for D (6 bases). The sequenced sample was peripheral blood. The CDR3 nucleotides read TGCGCCAGCAGTCTTTCCGGGGGTAAGACCTACGAGCAGTACTTC. Its protein product is CASSLSGGKTYEQYF.